This T cell receptor beta chain was sequenced in a study of blood T cell repertoires in COVID-19. This CDR3 is 18 amino acids long. CDR1 is SGHTA and CDR2 is FQGNSA in the germline V gene. V trimming: 1 base; J trimming: 1 base; junction bases outside the gene matches: 10. The protocol was immunoSEQ multiplex PCR, while the TCRdb copy is restricted to in-frame clones and leaves out a portion. The sample has 310,000 or so clones, around nine tenths seen once; the top ten hold 6% to 6.5%. This TCR was recovered from a woman aged 40 to 50 who had recovered from COVID-19. The specimen sequenced was PBMCs or T cells enriched from blood (not recorded which). The chain recombines TRBV7-2 with TRBJ2-3; TRBD2 matches 8 bases. The CDR3 reads CASSLGWRAGVGTDTQYF. CDR3 bases: TGTGCCAGCAGCTTAGGGTGGCGAGCGGGAGTGGGCACAGATACGCAGTATTTT. The whole variable domain, remainder taken from reference TRBV7-2 and TRBJ2-3, is GAGVSQSPSNKVTEKGKDVELRCDPISGHTALYWYRQSLGQGLEFLIYFQGNSAPDKSGLPSDRFSAERTGGSVSTLTIQRTQQEDSAVYLCASSLGWRAGVGTDTQYFGPGTRLTVL.